The next 29 T cell receptor beta chains were all read from a single sample in a study of immune evolution from preneoplasia to lung adenocarcinoma (dated by TCRdb to the early 2020s). The method behind the library was the immunoSEQ multiplex PCR assay. TCRdb obtained this table from immuneACCESS and retained in-frame rearrangements with V and J assigned. These tables miss some clones; where compared with another copy, unresolved V genes account for less than half of the shortfall, and the remainder is unexplained. A total of about 6,000 clones appear in this sample, approximately 80% of them only once. The ten top clones hold roughly 8% of the sample. Sequencing was done on a sample of FFPE lung adenocarcinoma in situ tissue. The cell subset or site label, as the study defines it: preinvasive adenocarcinoma in situ (AIS). Source of these receptors: a donor older than 65 with lung adenocarcinoma.

For the CDR3, the DNA is TGCGCCAGCAGCTTGTCGACTGTGGACTATGGCTACACCTTC. It codes for CASSLSTVDYGYTF. This sequence joins TRBV5-1 and TRBJ1-2; D ambiguous. The CDR3 contains 14 residues. The V gene lost 1 base and the J gene lost 3 bases, with 10 bases spanning the gap. Germline V gene sequence: CDR1 SGHRS, CDR2 YFSETQ.

The genes are TRBV19 and TRBJ1-4; D not certain. CDR1 LNHDA and CDR2 SQIVND come from the germline V gene (reference sequence). With 5 bases removed from V and 8 bases from J, the gap between germline ends came to 12 bases. CDR3 length equals 13 residues. The CDR3 bases are TGTGCCAGTAGTCTCCGTAGAGCCGAAAAACTGTTTTTT. This translates into CASSLRRAEKLFF. The complete variable domain, with remaining parts taken from reference TRBV19 and TRBJ1-4, reads DGGITQSPKYLFRKEGQNVTLSCEQNLNHDAMYWYRQDPGQGLRLIYYSQIVNDFQKGDIAEGYSVSREKKESFPLTVTSAQKNPTAFYLCASSLRRAEKLFFGSGTQLSVL.

The V call is TRBV5-6, the J call TRBJ1-2; 8 bases are shared with TRBD1. The CDR3 sequence is 14 residues long. The ends lost 3 bases at V and 1 base at J; junction bases unmatched: 2. In germline, CDR1 is SGHDT, CDR2 YYEEEE. Here the CDR3 DNA reads TGTGCCAGCAGCTCAGACAGGGGTAACTATGGCTACACCTTC. Residues: CASSSDRGNYGYTF.

The J gene is TRBJ2-7, the V gene TRBV19; D remains ambiguous. The CDR3 sequence is 12 residues long. Germline lookup yields CDR1 LNHDA and CDR2 SQIVND (reference sequence). Trimming took 5 bases from V and 5 from J, leaving 10 bases between them. CDR3 loop: CASSQKDHEQYF. The CDR3 DNA reads as TGTGCCAGTAGTCAAAAGGACCACGAGCAGTACTTC. The whole variable domain, filled in from reference TRBV19 and TRBJ2-7, reads DGGITQSPKYLFRKEGQNVTLSCEQNLNHDAMYWYRQDPGQGLRLIYYSQIVNDFQKGDIAEGYSVSREKKESFPLTVTSAQKNPTAFYLCASSQKDHEQYFGPGTRLTVT.

The CDR3 nucleotides are TGTGCCACCAGCACCGGACAGGGGGTAACCAAAAACATTCAGTACTTC. Its protein is CATSTGQGVTKNIQYF. The chain combines TRBV15 with TRBJ2-4; 10 bases are a match to TRBD1. V lost 4 bases, J lost 2 bases, and 5 bases stayed unmatched. Germline V gene lookup returns CDR1 LNHNV and CDR2 YYDKDF (reference sequence). The CDR3 totals 16 residues.

The CDR3, as DNA: TGTGCCAGCAGCTTAGAAGGAACTGGGAAGGAAGAGACCCAGTACTTC. It translates to CASSLEGTGKEETQYF. This chain joins TRBV11-3 and TRBJ2-5, with unresolved D. Trimming left V 0 bases short and J 3 bases short, with 14 bases between. CDR3 length: 16 amino acids. CDR1 and CDR2 (germline): SGHNT, YENEEA.

V and J are TRBV7-3 and TRBJ2-5, with D maybe TRBD2 (6 bases). CDR3 length equals 15 residues. Per the germline V gene, CDR1 is SGHTA and CDR2 is FQGTGA. V was shortened by 5 bases and J by 4 bases, with 17 bases between the two germline ends. CDR3 amino acids: CASSPPAGQGETQYF. The CDR3 DNA reads as TGTGCCAGCAGCCCCCCGGCGGGGCAGGGAGAGACCCAGTACTTC.

The V call is TRBV7-2, the J call TRBJ2-2; D gene ambiguous. V shed 7 bases and J shed 3 bases, with 12 bases lying between them. The germline V gene encodes CDR1 SGHTA and CDR2 FQGNSA. This CDR3 comprises 14 residues. The CDR3 sequence: CASKQPSDTGELFF. CDR3 nucleotide sequence: TGTGCCAGCAAACAGCCGTCGGACACCGGGGAGCTGTTTTTT.

The chain links TRBV10-3 to TRBJ2-1; D ambiguous. The germline V gene encodes CDR1 ENHRY and CDR2 SYGVKD. The V end was cut by 6 bases, the J end by 5 bases, with 14 bases between. This CDR3 region has 14 residues. CDR3 sequence (DNA): TGTGCCATCAGGGATCCGGATACCGACAATGAGCAGTTCTTC. Protein: CAIRDPDTDNEQFF.

J is TRBJ1-5 and V is TRBV10-3; D gene unclear. Trimming left V 2 bases short and J 11 bases short, with 13 bases between. The CDR3 is made up of 13 amino acids. Germline CDR1 reads ENHRY; CDR2 reads SYGVKD. The CDR3 sequence: CAISENGRQAQHF. CDR3 coding DNA: TGTGCCATCAGTGAGAACGGACGCCAGGCCCAGCATTTT.

This clone is judged large (0.1 to 1%). This rearrangement joins TRBV6-6 to TRBJ2-3, with no clear D. V was cut by 0 bases and J by 2 bases, with 6 bases left in between. CDR1 and CDR2 (germline): MNHNY, SVGAGI (reference sequence). The CDR3 covers 14 residues. The CDR3 bases are TGTGCCAGCAGTTACTCTTCCGCCACAGATACGCAGTATTTT. Translating it yields CASSYSSATDTQYF.

This clone turned up a few times. The chain has TRBV28 and TRBJ2-3; TRBD2 is a possible D gene (5 bases). The germline V and J ends were trimmed by 8 bases and 6 bases, with 18 bases remaining between them. Looked up from germline, CDR1 is MDHEN and CDR2 is SYDVKM. This CDR3 is 14 amino acids long. CDR3 amino acids: CASQEGLRGDTQYF. CDR3 sequence (DNA): TGTGCCAGCCAAGAGGGCCTCAGAGGGGATACGCAGTATTTT.

The chain joins TRBV28 to TRBJ1-5; unclear D gene. V lost 7 bases, J lost 5 bases, and 15 bases lay in between. Germline values: CDR1 MDHEN, CDR2 SYDVKM. The length of the CDR3 is 14 residues. In DNA form, the CDR3 reads TGTGCCAGCACCAGAGGGCAGGCTTATCAGCCCCAGCATTTT. Its translation is CASTRGQAYQPQHF.

The chain employs TRBV5-1 and TRBJ2-3; TRBD2 matches at 12 bases. The CDR3 contains 16 residues. V gave up 0 bases and J gave up 9 bases; unmatched junction bases: 8. CDR1 and CDR2 (germline): SGHRS, YFSETQ. CDR3 sequence: CASSLVTLAGGQTQYF. The CDR3 region has the DNA TGCGCCAGCAGCTTGGTAACGCTAGCGGGAGGGCAAACGCAGTATTTT.

The chain carries TRBV18 and TRBJ1-5, with D possibly being TRBD1 (6 bases). Germline CDR1 and CDR2: KGHSH and LQKENI. V lost 6 bases, J lost 0 bases, and 15 bases lay in between. The CDR3 sequence is 16 residues long. This chain's CDR3 is CASSFEQGHSNQPQHF. The CDR3, as DNA: TGTGCCAGCTCGTTCGAGCAGGGACATAGCAATCAGCCCCAGCATTTT.

The gene calls are TRBV4-2 and TRBJ1-2; 8 nucleotides line up with TRBD1. This CDR3 has 16 residues. The germline V gene encodes CDR1 LGHNA and CDR2 YNFKEQ. V dropped 0 bases and J dropped 3; count of bases not matched to a gene: 6. This CDR3 is CASSQDRAGGYYGYTF. DNA for the CDR3: TGTGCCAGCAGCCAAGATCGGGCAGGGGGCTACTATGGCTACACCTTC.

V and J are TRBV2 and TRBJ2-5; TRBD2 matches 9 bases. The CDR3 totals 13 residues. In germline, CDR1 is SNHLY, CDR2 FYNNEI. The V and J ends lost 8 bases and 2 bases, in that order; junction bases with no gene match: 3. The CDR3 coding sequence is TGTGCCAGCCGACTAGCGGCTCAAGAGACCCAGTACTTC. Protein sequence: CASRLAAQETQYF.

The rearrangement joins TRBV18 to TRBJ1-2; D gene uncertain. The length of the CDR3 is 15 residues. Trimming took 7 bases from V and 0 from J, leaving 15 bases between them. Germline-derived CDR1 and CDR2 are KGHSH and LQKENI. The CDR3 sequence: CASLLPAESNYGYTF. CDR3 in DNA: TGTGCCAGCTTACTCCCCGCGGAATCTAACTATGGCTACACCTTC.

This rearrangement joins TRBV6-5 to TRBJ1-1, with a tentative D call TRBD1 (6 bases). Germline values: CDR1 MNHEY, CDR2 SVGAGI. CDR3 length equals 15 residues. With 5 bases removed from V and 4 bases from J, the gap between germline ends came to 17 bases. For the CDR3, the DNA is TGTGCCAGCAGTCAGGTGGGGGAGGGGGGCACTGAAGCTTTCTTT. It codes for CASSQVGEGGTEAFF.

DNA for the CDR3: TGTGCCAGCAGCCCAGGACAGGGGATGTTCACAGATACGCAGTATTTT. This codes for CASSPGQGMFTDTQYF. The chain links TRBV14 to TRBJ2-3; 9 nucleotides line up with TRBD1. Per the germline V gene, CDR1 is SGHDN and CDR2 is FVKESK. This CDR3 contains 16 residues. V gave up 4 bases and J gave up 2 bases; unmatched junction bases: 7.

The chain couples TRBV6-1 to TRBJ1-6, with D possibly matching TRBD1 (5 bases). Germline-derived CDR1 and CDR2 are MNHNS and SASEGT. Trimming pared 6 bases from V and 5 bases from J, leaving 11 bases between. The CDR3 is 14 amino acids. The CDR3 sequence: CASRRGRDNSPLHF. The CDR3 region has the DNA TGTGCCAGCAGAAGGGGACGGGATAATTCACCCCTCCACTTT.

This chain uses TRBV5-6 with TRBJ2-4; D is unresolved. The CDR3 spans 13 residues. V was shortened by 6 bases and J by 1 base, with 8 bases between the two germline ends. Looked up from germline, CDR1 is SGHDT and CDR2 is YYEEEE. In DNA, the CDR3 is TGTGCCAGCACCGCGTGGGCCAAAAACATTCAGTACTTC. This encodes CASTAWAKNIQYF. Full variable domain (missing parts from reference TRBV5-6 and TRBJ2-4): DAGVTQSPTHLIKTRGQQVTLRCSPKSGHDTVSWYQQALGQGPQFIFQYYEEEERQRGNFPDRFSGHQFPNYSSELNVNALLLGDSALYLCASTAWAKNIQYFGAGTRLSVL.

The gene calls are TRBV6-5 and TRBJ2-3; TRBD2 aligns across 8 bases. This CDR3 spans 16 amino acids. In germline, CDR1 is MNHEY, CDR2 SVGAGI. V lost 0 bases, J lost 0 bases, and 2 bases stayed unmatched. CDR3 region: CASSYSSGGSTDTQYF. The CDR3 bases are TGTGCCAGCAGTTACTCAAGCGGGGGCAGCACAGATACGCAGTATTTT.

V is TRBV29-1 and J is TRBJ1-6, with a tentative D call TRBD1 (5 bases). The CDR3 consists of 14 residues. The V end was cut by 6 bases, the J end by 8 bases, with 17 bases between. Germline lookup yields CDR1 SQVTM and CDR2 ANQGSEA. CDR3 region: CSVLSRGEDSPLHF. CDR3 bases: TGCAGCGTGCTTAGCCGAGGGGAAGATTCACCCCTCCACTTT.

The rearrangement joins TRBV4-1 to TRBJ1-2, with D possibly being TRBD1 (5 bases). There are 14 residues in the CDR3. Trimming took 6 bases from V and 8 from J, leaving 19 bases between them. Germline CDR1 reads MGHRA; CDR2 reads YSYEKL. The CDR3 reads CASRTDTGPGGYTF. The CDR3 DNA is TGCGCCAGCAGAACTGACACAGGCCCGGGGGGCTACACCTTC.

V and J are TRBV2 and TRBJ2-7, with 12 bases identical to TRBD2. The CDR3 is 15 amino acids. Germline CDR1 SNHLY, CDR2 FYNNEI. The ends lost 4 bases at V and 6 bases at J; junction bases unmatched: 7. CDR3 loop: CASSARLAGEAEQYF. The CDR3 DNA follows: TGTGCCAGCAGTGCCAGACTAGCGGGAGAAGCCGAGCAGTACTTC.

V and J are TRBV5-1 and TRBJ1-2, with D hard to call. The CDR3 runs to 14 residues. Trimming removed 4 bases from V and 0 bases from J, with 10 bases in between. Germline values: CDR1 SGHRS, CDR2 YFSETQ. The CDR3 DNA follows: TGCGCCAGCAGCCCCGTTGGGGCTAACTATGGCTACACCTTC. It encodes CASSPVGANYGYTF.

This chain joins TRBV7-9 and TRBJ2-3; D is ambiguous. Trimming cost V 5 bases and J 13 bases, with 16 bases left between them. The CDR3 totals 12 residues. Per germline, CDR1 SEHNR and CDR2 FQNEAQ (reference sequence). The CDR3 is CASSPGPGREYF. The CDR3 nucleotides are TGTGCCAGCAGCCCAGGCCCGGGCCGCGAGTATTTT.

This chain uses TRBV6-1 with TRBJ2-7; the D is unclear. CDR3 length: 14 amino acids. Trimming removed 3 bases at V and 1 base at J, with 10 bases between. Germline-derived CDR1 and CDR2 are MNHNS and SASEGT. CDR3 DNA sequence: TGTGCCAGCAGTGAGCGGACCGGGTCCTACGAGCAGTACTTC. Amino acids: CASSERTGSYEQYF.